The clone carrying this T cell receptor (beta chain) has only a few counts. The antigen remains undetermined. This sample is drawn from a study of cytomegalovirus exposure and HLA in healthy donors. Turning to the study itself: 81% of around 390 genotyped donors fell in the Caucasian-associated ancestry cluster.

Samples came from healthy bone marrow donors. This CDR3 comprises 12 residues. The ends were cut back, 3 bases at V and 14 bases at J, with 15 bases in the middle. CDR1 is SGHNT, CDR2 YYREEE, per germline (reference sequence). Primers: 60 Vbeta forward and 13 Jbeta reverse. Assay: immunoSEQ multiplex PCR; the TCRdb copy retains only in-frame clones and omits some. Found here are some 96,000 clones, 78% of them singletons; the top ten hold around 0.76%. Study observations and caveats: A later analysis reported that several of the most significant clusters appeared to be linked to common viral pathogens, among them Epstein-Barr virus. Cytomegalovirus-associated TCR beta chains were listed, numbering over 150.

The chain combines TRBV5-4 with TRBJ2-1; a weak D match, TRBD2 (6 bases). The origin of this receptor is an older woman in good health and CMV-seronegative. The sample was PBMCs. The CDR3 nucleotides are TGTGCCAGCAGCTCCCCGGGGGAGCAGGAGTTCTTC. Encoded protein: CASSSPGEQEFF.